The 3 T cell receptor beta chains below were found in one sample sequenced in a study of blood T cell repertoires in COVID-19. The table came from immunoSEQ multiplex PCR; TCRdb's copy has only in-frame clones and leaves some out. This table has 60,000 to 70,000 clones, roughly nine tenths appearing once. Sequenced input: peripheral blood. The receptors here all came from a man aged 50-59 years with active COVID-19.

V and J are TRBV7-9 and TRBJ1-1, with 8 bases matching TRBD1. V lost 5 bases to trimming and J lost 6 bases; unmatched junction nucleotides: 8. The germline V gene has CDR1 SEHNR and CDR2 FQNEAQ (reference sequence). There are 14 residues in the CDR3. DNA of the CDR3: TGTGCCAGCAGCGGACAGGGAACTTACGCTGAAGCTTTCTTT. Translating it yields CASSGQGTYAEAFF.

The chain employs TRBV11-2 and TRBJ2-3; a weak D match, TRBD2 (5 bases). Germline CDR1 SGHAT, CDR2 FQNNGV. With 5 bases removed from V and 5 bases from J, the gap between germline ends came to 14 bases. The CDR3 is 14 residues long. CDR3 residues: CASSVGGGGDTQYF. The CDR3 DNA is TGTGCCAGCAGCGTCGGCGGCGGAGGAGATACGCAGTATTTT.

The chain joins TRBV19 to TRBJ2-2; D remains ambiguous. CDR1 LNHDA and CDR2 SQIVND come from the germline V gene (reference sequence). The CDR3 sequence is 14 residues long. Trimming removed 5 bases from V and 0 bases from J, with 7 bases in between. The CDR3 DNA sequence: TGTGCCAGTAGTGTCCAGGCGAACACCGGGGAGCTGTTTTTT. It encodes CASSVQANTGELFF.